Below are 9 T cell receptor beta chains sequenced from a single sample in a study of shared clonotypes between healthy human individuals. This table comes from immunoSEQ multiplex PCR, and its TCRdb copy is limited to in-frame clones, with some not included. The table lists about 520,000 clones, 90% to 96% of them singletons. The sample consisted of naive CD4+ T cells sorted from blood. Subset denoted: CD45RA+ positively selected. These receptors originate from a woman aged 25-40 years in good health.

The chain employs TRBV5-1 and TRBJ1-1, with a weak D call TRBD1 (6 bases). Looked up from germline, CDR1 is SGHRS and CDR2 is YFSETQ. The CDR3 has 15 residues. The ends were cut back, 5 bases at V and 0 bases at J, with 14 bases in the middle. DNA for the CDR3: TGCGCCAGCAGTGGGGGCGGCAACATGAACACTGAAGCTTTCTTT. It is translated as CASSGGGNMNTEAFF.

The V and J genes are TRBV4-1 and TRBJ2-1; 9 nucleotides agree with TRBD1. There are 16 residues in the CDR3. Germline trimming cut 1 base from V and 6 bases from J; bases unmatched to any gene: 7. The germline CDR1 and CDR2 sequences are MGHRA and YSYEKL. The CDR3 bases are TGCGCCAGCAGCCAAGGGCCGGGACAGGGTGCCAATGAGCAGTTCTTC. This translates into CASSQGPGQGANEQFF.

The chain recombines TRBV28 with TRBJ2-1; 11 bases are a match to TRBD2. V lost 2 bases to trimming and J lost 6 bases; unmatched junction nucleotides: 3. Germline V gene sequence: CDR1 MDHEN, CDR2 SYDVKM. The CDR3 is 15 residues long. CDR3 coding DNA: TGTGCCAGCAGTTTAGGACTAGCGGGCCTCAATGAGCAGTTCTTC. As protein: CASSLGLAGLNEQFF. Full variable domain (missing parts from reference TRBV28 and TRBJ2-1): DVKVTQSSRYLVKRTGEKVFLECVQDMDHENMFWYRQDPGLGLRLIYFSYDVKMKEKGDIPEGYSVSREKKERFSLILESASTNQTSMYLCASSLGLAGLNEQFFGPGTRLTVL.

CDR3 bases: TGTGCCAGCTCACCCCGCACGGCGAACACAGATACGCAGTATTTT. Its translation: CASSPRTANTDTQYF. The chain links TRBV18 to TRBJ2-3; D gene unclear. V was cut by 3 bases and J by 2 bases, with 12 bases left in between. Germline values: CDR1 KGHSH, CDR2 LQKENI. The CDR3 covers 15 residues.

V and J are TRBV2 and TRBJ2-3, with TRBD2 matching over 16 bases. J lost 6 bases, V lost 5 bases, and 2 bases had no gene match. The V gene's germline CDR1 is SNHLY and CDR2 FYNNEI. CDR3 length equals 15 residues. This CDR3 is CASSLGLAGGDTQYF. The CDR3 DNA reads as TGTGCCAGCAGTCTGGGACTAGCGGGAGGGGATACGCAGTATTTT.

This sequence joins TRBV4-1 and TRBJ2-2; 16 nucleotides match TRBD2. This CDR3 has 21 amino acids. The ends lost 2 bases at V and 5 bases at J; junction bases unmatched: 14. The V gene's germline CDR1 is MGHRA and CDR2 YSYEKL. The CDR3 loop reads CASSQIAPGLAGGPRTGELFF. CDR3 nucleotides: TGCGCCAGCAGCCAAATTGCCCCGGGACTAGCGGGAGGGCCACGAACCGGGGAGCTGTTTTTT.

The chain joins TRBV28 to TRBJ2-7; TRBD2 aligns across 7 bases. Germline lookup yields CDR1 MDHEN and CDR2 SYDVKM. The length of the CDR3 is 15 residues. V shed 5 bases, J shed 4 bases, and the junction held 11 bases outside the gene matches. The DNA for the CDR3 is TGTGCCAGCAGTGACGGGAGGCAGGGAAGTTACGAGCAGTACTTC. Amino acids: CASSDGRQGSYEQYF.

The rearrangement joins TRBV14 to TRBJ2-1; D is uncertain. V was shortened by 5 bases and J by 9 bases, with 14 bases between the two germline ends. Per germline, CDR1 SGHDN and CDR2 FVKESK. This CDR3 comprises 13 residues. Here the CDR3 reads CASSSSQPVEQFF. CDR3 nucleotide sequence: TGTGCCAGCAGCTCTTCCCAGCCGGTTGAGCAGTTCTTC.

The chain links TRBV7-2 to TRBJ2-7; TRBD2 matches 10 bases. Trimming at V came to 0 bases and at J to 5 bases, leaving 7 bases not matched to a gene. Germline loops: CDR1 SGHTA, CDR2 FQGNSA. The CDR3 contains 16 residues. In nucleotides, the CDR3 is TGTGCCAGCAGCTTAGCACTAGCGGGGACCGGGGACGAGCAGTACTTC. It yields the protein CASSLALAGTGDEQYF.